The T cell receptor beta chain described here comes from a study of blood T cell repertoires in COVID-19. Study information: From the United States, Italy and Spain came samples of acute and convalescent COVID-19. Nucleic acid was either cDNA or gDNA, and it came from T cells, B-cell-depleted T cells, or PBMCs.

V was clipped by 3 bases and J by 12 bases, with 15 bases between them. Germline-derived CDR1 and CDR2 are LGHDT and YNNKEL (reference sequence). This CDR3 is 13 amino acids long. In the original analysis: It was from reference gene primer amplification that nucleated cell counts were estimated. Produced via immunoSEQ multiplex PCR; TCRdb's table is partial and in-frame only. The V and J calls and clone size were taken over from that table, and D and trimming were inferred from the DNA. Found here are about 130,000 clones, around 83% of them singletons; the top ten hold approximately 16%. Sequencing was performed on peripheral blood. The gene calls are TRBV3-1 (or the pseudogene TRBV3-2) and TRBJ2-1; no clear D gene. This receptor was obtained from a woman between 50 and 59 years old with acute or convalescent COVID-19. The CDR3 loop reads CASSQELPRGQFF. The CDR3 nucleotides read TGTGCCAGCAGCCAGGAACTCCCCCGAGGGCAGTTCTTC.